The present T cell receptor (beta chain) was sequenced within a study of technical replicates of blood from several donors. TCRdb's table, derived via immunoSEQ multiplex PCR, lists solely in-frame clones and lacks some. The repertoire holds about 56,000 clones, around 92% seen once, with about 4.4% in the top ten. The CDR3 spans 16 residues. CDR1 SGHTA and CDR2 FQGNSA come from the germline V gene. The trim removed 5 bases at V and 4 bases at J, leaving 5 bases unmatched. The sample consisted of PBMCs. The TCR was taken from a human donor in good health. Some clones in this sample may be carry-over from other donors' samples. J is TRBJ2-2 and V is TRBV7-2, with TRBD2 matching over 12 bases. The DNA of the CDR3 is TGTGCCAGCAGCCGCACTAGCGGGAGGATCACCGGGGAGCTGTTTTTT. Protein: CASSRTSGRITGELFF.